This T cell receptor beta chain emerged from a study of regulatory T cells in long-lasting Graves disease. V was trimmed by 5 bases and J by 4 bases, leaving 15 bases between them. In germline, CDR1 is PRHDT, CDR2 FYEKMQ (reference sequence). This CDR3 has 15 amino acids. Indicated time point: newly diagnosed GD, antithyroid drugs for less than 3 months. The TCR library was made from RNA extracted from PBMCs. A blood draw put about 9 milliliters of peripheral blood into EDTA tubes. Assembly of TCR beta libraries relied on iRepertoire HTBI primers together with Arm-PCR of CDR3 regions. TCRdb used MiXCR to reprocess the multiplex PCR reads, holding one entry per CDR3 protein. The sample carries about 210,000 distinct CDR3 sequences, less than 20% recorded once. Study-level results: Only peripheral blood was studied, not thyroid tissue. Newly diagnosed Graves' patients exceeded persistent ones in TCR diversity.

The table lists this clonotype with many counts. Its specificity is unknown. These data were likewise used in another study, on T cells in Graves' hyperthyroidism and ophthalmopathy.

Sequencing was performed on peripheral blood mononuclear cells (PBMCs), taken at new diagnosis, from a patient treated with antithyroid drugs. The sequence was collected from a woman in her twenties or thirties with Graves disease. The chain couples TRBV13 to TRBJ2-1, with a possible D match to TRBD1 (6 bases). CDR3 in DNA: TGTGCCAGCAGCCCACAGACAGGTTCTTACAATGAGCAGTTCTTC. Protein product: CASSPQTGSYNEQFF.